These 10 T cell receptor beta chains were all obtained from the same sample, sequenced in a study of Ad26.COV2.S vaccination and SARS-CoV-2 variants. The treatment denotes: some 20 received Ad26.COV2.S at low or high dose, single or two shots; 5 received placebo; per-sample allocation not given. After the first vaccine or placebo injection, samples were drawn on day 63. Repertoires were generated with immunoSEQ multiplex PCR, while TCRdb's copy carries only in-frame clones and drops some. The sample includes a few hundred thousand clones, approximately 90% of them seen just once. This specimen was peripheral blood, taken in a trial of Ad26.COV2.S vaccine versus placebo. The receptors stem from a person aged 18-65 years who received the Ad26.COV2.S COVID-19 vaccine or a placebo.

The gene calls are TRBV11-2 and TRBJ1-4; D is uncertain. Trimming left V 8 bases short and J 5 bases short, with 18 bases between. The CDR3 sequence is 15 residues long. CDR1 SGHAT and CDR2 FQNNGV come from the germline V gene. The CDR3 spells CASGRPGSKNEKLFF. CDR3 DNA: TGTGCCAGCGGGCGCCCGGGAAGCAAAAATGAAAAACTGTTTTTT.

This clone was observed many times. This chain uses TRBV27 with TRBJ1-3; weak D call: TRBD1 (5 bases). Germline V gene data show CDR1 as MNHEY and CDR2 as SMNVEV (reference sequence). The CDR3 length is 15 residues. V was cut by 5 bases and J by 4 bases, with 15 bases left in between. This CDR3 reads CASSMGVEGGNTIYF. The CDR3 bases are TGTGCCAGCAGTATGGGGGTAGAAGGCGGAAACACCATATATTTT.

This clone came up once. The CDR3 DNA reads as TGTGCCAGCAGCCAAACGGGACTAGCGGGGGAATTTAGAGATACGCAGTATTTT. This gives the protein CASSQTGLAGEFRDTQYF. The chain has TRBV4-2 and TRBJ2-3, with 14 nucleotides matching TRBD2. The CDR3 contains 18 residues. The V gene end was trimmed by 2 bases and the J gene end by 5 bases; junction bases not matched to a gene: 9. Germline CDR1 reads LGHNA; CDR2 reads YNFKEQ.

The chain recombines TRBV14 with TRBJ2-1; 8 positions match TRBD2. The trim removed 3 bases at V and 4 bases at J, leaving 11 bases unmatched. The CDR3 contains 17 residues. Per the germline V gene, CDR1 is SGHDN and CDR2 is FVKESK. CDR3 in amino acids: CASSQGSSGPLYNEQFF. The CDR3 nucleotides are TGTGCCAGCAGCCAGGGCTCTAGCGGGCCCCTTTACAATGAGCAGTTCTTC.

This clone was detected ten times or more. The J gene is TRBJ2-1, the V gene TRBV4-2; 7 nucleotides match TRBD2. There are 17 residues in the CDR3. The germline CDR1 and CDR2 sequences are LGHNA and YNFKEQ. J gave up 4 bases and V 4 bases, and 13 bases lay outside the gene matches. The CDR3 nucleotides are TGTGCCAGCAGCCGACCTCCTCTAGCGGCAGATTACAATGAGCAGTTCTTC. Its translation is CASSRPPLAADYNEQFF.

The chain's CDR3 is CSVSGLAGRVEQFF. The CDR3 bases are TGCAGCGTTTCGGGACTAGCGGGGAGGGTTGAGCAGTTCTTC. V and J are TRBV29-1 and TRBJ2-1; TRBD2 matches 13 bases. Germline lookup yields CDR1 SQVTM and CDR2 ANQGSEA. CDR3 length: 14 residues. The J segment lost 9 bases and the V segment lost 5 bases, leaving 7 bases of the junction unmatched.

The rearrangement uses TRBV9 and TRBJ1-1; D perhaps matches TRBD1 (6 bases). Per germline, CDR1 SGDLS and CDR2 YYNGEE. The CDR3 totals 13 residues. V was cut by 4 bases and J by 9 bases, with 16 bases left in between. CDR3 in DNA: TGTGCCAGCAGCACAGTTGGGGGCGAGAAAGCTTTCTTT. Translated, it gives CASSTVGGEKAFF.

This clone was counted only a few times. V is TRBV11-3 and J is TRBJ2-1; perhaps TRBD2 as D (5 bases). Trimming pared 1 base from V and 1 base from J, leaving 8 bases between. The CDR3 totals 15 residues. Per germline, CDR1 SGHNT and CDR2 YENEEA. As DNA, the CDR3 is TGTGCCAGCAGCTTAGGAGGGCTATCCTACAATGAGCAGTTCTTC. This gives the protein CASSLGGLSYNEQFF.

The rearrangement joins TRBV4-3 to TRBJ2-7; D is perhaps TRBD1 (6 bases). Germline V gene sequence: CDR1 LGHNA, CDR2 YSLEER. V was clipped by 2 bases and J by 6 bases, with 23 bases between them. This CDR3 has 17 residues. DNA for the CDR3: TGCGCCAGCAGCCAATCTATTCCCCCAGGGGCAGTTTCCGAGCAGTACTTC. Translation gives CASSQSIPPGAVSEQYF.

The chain carries TRBV7-3 and TRBJ2-3; 14 positions agree with TRBD2. The CDR3 totals 20 residues. V lost 2 bases, J lost 0 bases, and 10 bases stayed unmatched. The germline V gene has CDR1 SGHTA and CDR2 FQGTGA. CDR3 in amino acids: CASSLLPGLAGDPSTDTQYF. In nucleotides, the CDR3 is TGTGCCAGCAGCTTACTTCCGGGACTAGCGGGGGACCCGAGCACAGATACGCAGTATTTT. The full variable domain, completed using reference TRBV7-3 and TRBJ2-3, is GAGVSQTPSNKVTEKGKYVELRCDPISGHTALYWYRQSLGQGPEFLIYFQGTGAADDSGLPNDRFFAVRPEGSVSTLKIQRTERGDSAVYLCASSLLPGLAGDPSTDTQYFGPGTRLTVL.